One and the same sample provided the 9 T cell receptor beta chains below, sequenced in a study of OX40 agonist ivuxolimab in advanced cancers. Profiled with immunoSEQ multiplex PCR; TCRdb holds only in-frame clones, not every one. The sample records about 150,000 clones, around 94% being singletons. The source was CD4+ or CD8+ T cells sorted from blood, collected in a trial of the OX40 agonist ivuxolimab. Source of these receptors: an adult with an advanced solid tumor such as melanoma, head and neck, liver or kidney cancer.

CDR3 loop: CASNYGGDNYGYTF. As DNA, the CDR3 is TGTGCCAGCAACTACGGAGGGGATAACTATGGCTACACCTTC. The chain has TRBV6-6 and TRBJ1-2; D possibly corresponds to TRBD1 (5 bases). Trimming pared 7 bases from V and 1 base from J, leaving 13 bases between. Germline CDR1 and CDR2: MNHNY and SVGAGI (reference sequence). This CDR3 contains 14 residues.

This clone was counted a single time. CDR3 region: CASSSPRGQAQETQYF. The CDR3 DNA reads as TGTGCCAGCAGCTCCCCCCGGGGACAGGCCCAAGAGACCCAGTACTTC. V and J are TRBV5-5 and TRBJ2-5; the match to TRBD1 covers 8 bases. The CDR3 spans 16 residues. CDR1 SGHKS and CDR2 YYEKEE come from the germline V gene (reference sequence). V was pared by 3 bases and J by 1 base, with 8 bases of the junction left unmatched.

The rearrangement links TRBV7-2 to TRBJ2-2; 13 nucleotides align to TRBD2. CDR1 SGHTA and CDR2 FQGNSA come from the germline V gene. The CDR3 is made up of 16 amino acids. The J segment lost 6 bases and the V segment lost 5 bases, leaving 6 bases of the junction unmatched. In DNA, the CDR3 is TGTGCCAGCAGCCGGACTAGCGGGGGCGGGTCCGGGGAGCTGTTTTTT. Translated, it gives CASSRTSGGGSGELFF.

The J gene is TRBJ2-5, the V gene TRBV7-9; 11 bases match TRBD1. The DNA matches TRBJ2-7 better at its end, which makes the J call doubtful. This CDR3 is 15 amino acids long. Germline V gives CDR1 SEHNR, CDR2 FQNEAQ (reference sequence). The CDR3: CASGFKGQGDHEQYF. The CDR3 nucleotides are TGTGCCAGCGGATTCAAGGGACAGGGGGACCACGAGCAGTACTTC.

The chain combines TRBV5-1 with TRBJ2-5, with a tentative D call TRBD1 (5 bases). The CDR3 spans 14 residues. The germline V and J ends were trimmed by 0 bases and 2 bases, with 8 bases remaining between them. The germline CDR1 and CDR2 sequences are SGHRS and YFSETQ. The chain's CDR3 is CASSLGRAQETQYF. CDR3 nucleotides: TGCGCCAGCAGCTTGGGCAGGGCACAAGAGACCCAGTACTTC.

V and J are TRBV18 and TRBJ1-1; tentative D call: TRBD1 (5 bases). The V end was cut by 3 bases, the J end by 8 bases, with 16 bases between. Germline CDR1 is KGHSH and CDR2 is LQKENI. The length of the CDR3 is 14 residues. This CDR3 is CASSPLAGRWEAFF. CDR3 nucleotides: TGTGCCAGCTCACCCCTCGCGGGACGATGGGAAGCTTTCTTT.

The rearrangement joins TRBV5-1 to TRBJ2-2; 9 bases fit TRBD1. CDR3 length: 14 amino acids. Germline assignment: CDR1 SGHRS and CDR2 YFSETQ. V lost 7 bases, J lost 3 bases, and 4 bases stayed unmatched. The CDR3 loop is CASEWTGDTGELFF. The CDR3 nucleotides are TGCGCCAGCGAGTGGACAGGGGACACCGGGGAGCTGTTTTTT.

The rearrangement links TRBV7-6 to TRBJ1-1; D call uncertain. CDR1 is SGHVS and CDR2 is FNYEAQ in the germline V gene. Trimming pared 1 base from V and 0 bases from J, leaving 12 bases between. The CDR3 is 16 residues long. CDR3 protein: CASSLGPTPMNTEAFF. The CDR3, as DNA: TGTGCCAGCAGCTTAGGTCCGACTCCGATGAACACTGAAGCTTTCTTT.

V usage is TRBV15 and J usage is TRBJ1-5; D is ambiguous. V was shortened by 0 bases and J by 2 bases, with 8 bases between the two germline ends. Germline V gene sequence: CDR1 LNHNV, CDR2 YYDKDF (reference sequence). The CDR3 loop spans 15 amino acids. CDR3 amino acids: CATSRDPGGNQPQHF. In DNA, the CDR3 is TGTGCCACCAGCAGAGATCCGGGTGGCAATCAGCCCCAGCATTTT.